The 10 T cell receptor beta chains below were found in one sample sequenced in a study of T-cell reconstitution after alpha-beta-depleted transplantation in children. Construction of the TCRbeta library involved unique molecular identifiers. TCRdb recomputed calls from the PCR reads with MiXCR, one row per CDR3 protein. Here the sample spans hundreds of thousands of distinct CDR3 sequences, approximately 8.9% being singletons. Sequences were derived from PBMCs, mostly from graft donor cells, sampled 180 days after TCRalphabeta/CD19-depleted stem cell transplant. The source is a male patient younger than 18 who had a stem cell transplant for acute lymphoblastic leukemia, so the T cells may come from the graft donor.

On this clonotype itself: A read error is possible here, since a much larger clone lies one base away. The chain couples TRBV20-1 to TRBJ1-1; 12 nucleotides align to TRBD1. Germline V gene data show CDR1 as DFQATT and CDR2 as SNEGSKA (reference sequence). This CDR3 is 14 amino acids long. The CDR3 is CSAPDRDRGHEALF. The CDR3 DNA reads TGCAGTGCCCCTGACCGGGACAGGGGGCACGAAGCTTTGTTT.

This clonotype was recorded a few times. The chain is built from TRBV7-3 and TRBJ2-3; D is perhaps TRBD2 (5 bases). Deletions cut 2 bases from V and 5 bases from J, with 14 bases between. Looked up from germline, CDR1 is SGHTA and CDR2 is FQGTGA. The CDR3 runs 15 residues. CDR3 sequence (DNA): TGTGCCAGCAGCTTAGCGAGAGGGCCCGGAGATACGCAGTATTTT. Translated: CASSLARGPGDTQYF.

At least ten counts were recorded for this clonotype. V and J are TRBV29-1 and TRBJ2-4, with 13 nucleotides matching TRBD2. This CDR3 contains 19 residues. Germline V gene sequence: CDR1 SQVTM, CDR2 ANQGSEA. V lost 4 bases and J lost 3; bases outside the gene matches: 15. The CDR3 region has the DNA TGCAGCGTTGGAGGGACTAGCGGGACATACCCTCTAGGCAAAAACATTCAGTACTTC. As protein: CSVGGTSGTYPLGKNIQYF. The full variable domain, completed using reference TRBV29-1 and TRBJ2-4, is SAVISQKPSRDICQRGTSLTIQCQVDSQVTMMFWYRQQPGQSLTLIATANQGSEATYESGFVIDKFPISRPNLTFSTLTVSNMSPEDSSIYLCSVGGTSGTYPLGKNIQYFGAGTRLSVL.

This clonotype came up many times. The rearrangement joins TRBV6-5 to TRBJ2-7; D ambiguous. The V gene lost 0 bases and the J gene lost 0 bases, with 18 bases spanning the gap. There are 18 residues in the CDR3. Germline V lookup: CDR1 MNHEY, CDR2 SVGAGI. CDR3 DNA: TGTGCCAGCAGTTACTCGAGTCCCCCGACGTCTAGCTCCTACGAGCAGTACTTC. It yields the protein CASSYSSPPTSSSYEQYF.

A note on this clonotype: It may be a read error: a sequence one base away is much more abundant. The gene calls are TRBV28 and TRBJ1-2, with D uncertain. V lost 4 bases, J lost 6 bases, and 18 bases lay in between. The CDR3 spans 15 residues. In germline, CDR1 is MDHEN, CDR2 SYDVKM. The CDR3 loop is CASSYRREYDHGYTF. The CDR3 coding sequence is TGTGCCAGCAGTTATCGCCGGGAGTACGACCATGGCTACACCTTC.

Ten or more counts support this clonotype. CDR3 bases: TGCGCCAGCAGCATACCCTCAGGGACAGGCTTCGGCCACACTGAAGCTTTCTTT. It codes for CASSIPSGTGFGHTEAFF. The V call is TRBV5-1, the J call TRBJ1-1, with 8 bases aligning to TRBD1. V trimming: 4 bases; J trimming: 3 bases; junction bases outside the gene matches: 17. There are 18 residues in the CDR3. Looked up from germline, CDR1 is SGHRS and CDR2 is YFSETQ.

This clonotype was observed at least ten times. The chain joins TRBV9 to TRBJ2-7; 9 positions match TRBD2. CDR3 length equals 15 residues. The germline gives CDR1 SGDLS, CDR2 YYNGEE. V lost 0 bases to trimming and J lost 4 bases; unmatched junction nucleotides: 5. The CDR3 protein is CASSVGREGPYEQYF. The CDR3 region has the DNA TGTGCCAGCAGCGTAGGGCGGGAGGGGCCTTACGAGCAGTACTTC.

This clonotype was observed many times. The rearrangement links TRBV10-2 to TRBJ2-7, with D possibly being TRBD2 (5 bases). This CDR3 comprises 14 residues. Germline-derived CDR1 and CDR2 are WSHSY and SAAADI. Trimming took 3 bases from V and 5 from J, leaving 14 bases between them. The CDR3 here is CASSDGGSVNEQYF. CDR3 sequence (DNA): TGCGCCAGCAGTGATGGTGGGAGTGTCAACGAGCAGTACTTC.

This clonotype showed up many times. CDR3 in DNA: TGCGCCAGCAGCCACGGACTAGCGGGAGCGACCGGGGAGCTGTTTTTT. This codes for CASSHGLAGATGELFF. The J gene is TRBJ2-2, the V gene TRBV4-1, with 13 bases fitting TRBD2. CDR1 is MGHRA, CDR2 YSYEKL, per germline. This CDR3 is built from 16 residues. V lost 3 bases, J lost 5 bases, and 3 bases stayed unmatched.

This clonotype has ten or more counts. The V and J genes are TRBV5-1 and TRBJ2-1, with 8 bases matching TRBD2. J gave up 7 bases and V 4 bases, and 13 bases lay outside the gene matches. CDR1 and CDR2 (germline): SGHRS, YFSETQ. This CDR3 region has 16 residues. CDR3 amino acids: CASSVSGAGRRNEQFF. CDR3 nucleotide sequence: TGCGCCAGCAGCGTTAGCGGGGCTGGCAGGAGAAATGAGCAGTTCTTC.